This entry lists 25 T cell receptor beta chains sequenced from one sample in a study of cytomegalovirus exposure and HLA in healthy donors. Primers for the PCR totalled 60 Vbeta and 13 Jbeta. Using immunoSEQ multiplex PCR, the repertoire was profiled, and TCRdb retains in-frame clones only, with some absent. This table lists 100,000 to 150,000 clones. The sample taken for sequencing was PBMCs. The receptors here all came from a young man in good health and CMV-seronegative.

The V gene is TRBV11-2, the J gene TRBJ2-1, with TRBD2 identical over 7 bases. The germline V gene has CDR1 SGHAT and CDR2 FQNNGV. After removal of 3 bases from V and 2 bases from J, the junction contained 10 bases not matched to a gene. This CDR3 is 17 amino acids long. The CDR3 region has the DNA TGTGCCAGCAGCTTTCTCGCCGGGAGGCCCACCTACAATGAGCAGTTCTTC. Translated, it gives CASSFLAGRPTYNEQFF. The whole variable domain, filled in from reference TRBV11-2 and TRBJ2-1, reads EAGVAQSPRYKIIEKRQSVAFWCNPISGHATLYWYQQILGQGPKLLIQFQNNGVVDDSQLPKDRFSAERLKGVDSTLKIQPAKLEDSAVYLCASSFLAGRPTYNEQFFGPGTRLTVL.

V is TRBV13 and J is TRBJ2-5, with 9 bases fitting TRBD1. CDR1 and CDR2 (germline): PRHDT, FYEKMQ (reference sequence). CDR3 size: 14 residues. V shed 5 bases, J shed 11 bases, and the junction held 12 bases outside the gene matches. CDR3 in amino acids: CASSPRTGGDGQYF. In DNA form, the CDR3 reads TGTGCCAGCAGCCCCAGAACAGGGGGCGACGGGCAGTACTTC.

The chain joins TRBV5-1 to TRBJ1-2, with TRBD1 identical over 12 bases. Germline assignment: CDR1 SGHRS and CDR2 YFSETQ. There are 19 residues in the CDR3. The trim removed 3 bases at V and 2 bases at J, leaving 14 bases unmatched. CDR3 nucleotide sequence: TGCGCCAGCAGCTGGGACCCCCGGGACAGGGGGCGCGGAAACTATGGCTACACCTTC. Its translation: CASSWDPRDRGRGNYGYTF.

The chain links TRBV30 to TRBJ2-4, with 12 bases matching TRBD2. V trimming: 3 bases; J trimming: 0 bases; junction bases outside the gene matches: 6. Germline V lookup: CDR1 GTSNPN, CDR2 SVGIG (reference sequence). The CDR3 runs 17 residues. The CDR3 sequence is CAWRGLAGPLAKNIQYF. DNA for the CDR3: TGTGCCTGGAGGGGACTAGCGGGCCCTCTAGCCAAAAACATTCAGTACTTC.

V gene TRBV15 combines with J gene TRBJ2-3; D might be TRBD2 (6 bases). The CDR3 contains 16 residues. Germline CDR1 reads LNHNV; CDR2 reads YYDKDF (reference sequence). V was trimmed by 11 bases and J by 0 bases, leaving 21 bases between them. The CDR3 is CASGDGLGHSTDTQYF. The CDR3 bases are TGTGCCTCGGGGGACGGTTTAGGTCATAGCACAGATACGCAGTATTTT.

The chain employs TRBV30 and TRBJ2-5; 10 bases align to TRBD2. The germline V gene encodes CDR1 GTSNPN and CDR2 SVGIG (reference sequence). V gave up 4 bases and J gave up 0 bases; unmatched junction bases: 8. The CDR3 spans 16 residues. CDR3 in amino acids: CAWNQASGSYQETQYF. Written as DNA, the CDR3 is TGTGCCTGGAATCAAGCTAGCGGGAGTTACCAAGAGACCCAGTACTTC.

V gene TRBV10-2 combines with J gene TRBJ2-1; the match to TRBD2 covers 8 bases. J lost 4 bases, V lost 7 bases, and 9 bases had no gene match. In germline, CDR1 is WSHSY, CDR2 SAAADI. This CDR3 has 15 amino acids. The CDR3 loop reads CASITGGPGYNEQFF. The CDR3 DNA follows: TGCGCCAGCATTACGGGAGGGCCAGGATACAATGAGCAGTTCTTC.

The chain couples TRBV5-1 to TRBJ1-1, with 8 bases fitting TRBD1. From germline, CDR1 is SGHRS and CDR2 YFSETQ. Losses at the gene ends were 6 bases for V and 1 base for J; bases not matched to a gene: 5. The CDR3 covers 14 residues. CDR3 in DNA: TGCGCCAGCACGTCCCAGGGGGCGAACACTGAAGCTTTCTTT. Protein sequence: CASTSQGANTEAFF.

V gene TRBV28 combines with J gene TRBJ1-2, with a possible D match to TRBD1 (5 bases). V lost 7 bases, J lost 4 bases, and 7 bases lay in between. This CDR3 contains 11 residues. Germline V gives CDR1 MDHEN, CDR2 SYDVKM. CDR3 DNA: TGTGCCAGCAAGGGACTCTATGGCTACACCTTC. Amino acids: CASKGLYGYTF.

The V and J genes are TRBV5-1 and TRBJ1-2, with D possibly matching TRBD1 (5 bases). The CDR3 is made up of 12 amino acids. Germline V gene data show CDR1 as SGHRS and CDR2 as YFSETQ. Trimming left V 6 bases short and J 3 bases short, with 9 bases between. This CDR3 is CASNGGDYGYTF. CDR3 DNA sequence: TGCGCCAGCAACGGGGGGGACTATGGCTACACCTTC.

This chain uses TRBV15 with TRBJ1-6, with 8 bases matching TRBD1. Germline V gene data show CDR1 as LNHNV and CDR2 as YYDKDF (reference sequence). Unmatched junction bases numbered 2, after V lost 0 bases and J lost 1 base. This CDR3 has 17 residues. The CDR3 DNA is TGTGCCACCAGCAGAGATACAGGGGGATCCTATAATTCACCCCTCCACTTT. It translates to CATSRDTGGSYNSPLHF.

V usage is TRBV28 and J usage is TRBJ2-2; 7 nucleotides line up with TRBD2. J lost 6 bases, V lost 3 bases, and 10 bases had no gene match. This CDR3 contains 16 residues. The V gene's germline CDR1 is MDHEN and CDR2 SYDVKM. CDR3 sequence (DNA): TGTGCCAGCAGTTTGACTAGCTTTGGAGTGTCCGGGGAGCTGTTTTTT. Protein sequence: CASSLTSFGVSGELFF.

CDR3: CASSLSPRTSGDYGYTF. The CDR3 nucleotides read TGTGCCAGCAGTTTAAGCCCCAGGACATCTGGAGACTATGGCTACACCTTC. The chain is built from TRBV28 and TRBJ1-2; perhaps TRBD1 as D (5 bases). V was trimmed by 2 bases and J by 3 bases, leaving 19 bases between them. The CDR3 is 17 residues long. CDR1 is MDHEN, CDR2 SYDVKM, per germline.

V and J are TRBV5-1 and TRBJ2-2, with 11 bases matching TRBD2. Per germline, CDR1 SGHRS and CDR2 YFSETQ. CDR3 length equals 19 residues. V lost 4 bases to trimming and J lost 0 bases; unmatched junction nucleotides: 11. The CDR3 DNA reads as TGCGCCAGCAGCACGCACTCGGGACTAGCGGAAACGAACACCGGGGAGCTGTTTTTT. Its translation is CASSTHSGLAETNTGELFF.

The V and J genes are TRBV14 and TRBJ2-7, with 7 bases fitting TRBD1. The junction had 9 bases not matched to a gene; V was cut back by 4 bases and J by 3 bases. The CDR3 length is 15 residues. Germline CDR1 reads SGHDN; CDR2 reads FVKESK. Here the CDR3 DNA reads TGTGCCAGCAGCCTCCTGAGAGGGGGCGGCTACGAGCAGTACTTC. Translated, it gives CASSLLRGGGYEQYF.

This chain connects TRBV9 to TRBJ1-4, with a possible D match to TRBD1 (5 bases). There are 13 residues in the CDR3. Germline V gene lookup returns CDR1 SGDLS and CDR2 YYNGEE. V was shortened by 0 bases and J by 12 bases, with 12 bases between the two germline ends. In nucleotides, the CDR3 is TGTGCCAGCAGCGTAGTCCAGGGCTTGGAACTGTTTTTT. Protein product: CASSVVQGLELFF.

The chain links TRBV7-6 to TRBJ2-5; 7 bases align to TRBD1. The J call is in doubt because the DNA end fits TRBJ2-7 better. The CDR3 runs to 19 residues. From germline, CDR1 is SGHVS and CDR2 FNYEAQ. The CDR3 DNA follows: TGTGCCAGCAGCCTTACCCCGTTGAAAGCCGGGACAGCCTCCTACGAGCAGTACTTC. It yields the protein CASSLTPLKAGTASYEQYF.

V gene TRBV11-2 combines with J gene TRBJ2-1; 8 bases align to TRBD1. The germline V gene encodes CDR1 SGHAT and CDR2 FQNNGV. The CDR3 has 15 residues. The V and J ends lost 6 bases and 6 bases, in that order; junction bases with no gene match: 10. In DNA, the CDR3 is TGTGCCAGCAGTCCCGGGACAGGATCTTCCAATGAGCAGTTCTTC. Translated: CASSPGTGSSNEQFF.

The chain employs TRBV5-1 and TRBJ1-4, with D unclear. The CDR3 sequence is 14 residues long. Germline loops: CDR1 SGHRS, CDR2 YFSETQ. Trimming left V 2 bases short and J 7 bases short, with 12 bases between. CDR3 protein: CASSLKLRGEKLFF. In nucleotides, the CDR3 is TGCGCCAGCAGCTTAAAGCTTCGGGGTGAAAAACTGTTTTTT.

The chain links TRBV7-8 to TRBJ2-1, with 8 bases identical to TRBD2. The ends lost 0 bases at V and 3 bases at J; junction bases unmatched: 10. Germline values: CDR1 SGHVS, CDR2 FQNEAQ. This CDR3 has 18 amino acids. CDR3 protein: CASSLAPTAGGIYNEQFF. The CDR3 DNA follows: TGTGCCAGCAGCTTAGCCCCCACGGCGGGAGGCATCTACAATGAGCAGTTCTTC.

This rearrangement joins TRBV2 to TRBJ2-1; 13 nucleotides align to TRBD2. V was pared by 7 bases and J by 13 bases, with 10 bases of the junction left unmatched. CDR1 SNHLY and CDR2 FYNNEI come from the germline V gene. CDR3 length: 14 amino acids. CDR3 in DNA: TGTGCCAGCATTCCGGGACTAGCGGGATTAATACAGTTCTTC. As protein: CASIPGLAGLIQFF. Full variable domain (rest looked up from reference TRBV2 and TRBJ2-1): EPEVTQTPSHQVTQMGQEVILRCVPISNHLYFYWYRQILGQKVEFLVSFYNNEISEKSEIFDDQFSVERPDGSNFTLKIRSTKLEDSAMYFCASIPGLAGLIQFFGPGTRLTVL.

This chain connects TRBV5-1 to TRBJ2-1; TRBD2 agrees at 9 bases. This CDR3 is 17 amino acids long. The germline V gene has CDR1 SGHRS and CDR2 YFSETQ. V was clipped by 4 bases and J by 9 bases; unmatched bases: 17. This chain's CDR3 is CASSLGWREGRGGEQFF. CDR3 DNA sequence: TGCGCCAGCAGCCTGGGTTGGCGGGAGGGCCGAGGTGGTGAGCAGTTCTTC.

The rearrangement links TRBV25-1 to TRBJ2-7; TRBD2 aligns across 9 bases. J was trimmed by 2 bases and V by 5 bases; bases with no gene match: 4. CDR3 length: 14 amino acids. The V gene's germline CDR1 is MGHDK and CDR2 SYGVNS. CDR3 nucleotides: TGTGCCAGCAGTAAAGCGGGAGGAACCTACGAGCAGTACTTC. It encodes CASSKAGGTYEQYF.

V is TRBV10-3 and J is TRBJ2-3, with TRBD1 matching 8 bases. V lost 2 bases, J lost 0 bases, and 4 bases stayed unmatched. The CDR3 is made up of 16 amino acids. The germline V gene encodes CDR1 ENHRY and CDR2 SYGVKD. The CDR3 bases are TGTGCCATCAGTGAGGCGACAGGGGACAGCACAGATACGCAGTATTTT. Its protein is CAISEATGDSTDTQYF.

V usage is TRBV5-5 and J usage is TRBJ2-5; perhaps TRBD1 as D (5 bases). Per the germline V gene, CDR1 is SGHKS and CDR2 is YYEKEE (reference sequence). CDR3 length equals 13 residues. The V gene lost 1 base and the J gene lost 5 bases, with 9 bases spanning the gap. CDR3 coding DNA: TGTGCCAGCAGCTTGTTAGGGGTGGAGACCCAGTACTTC. It is translated as CASSLLGVETQYF.